This note documents a single TCR beta chain sequence. Antigen specificity is unknown. Germline lookup yields CDR1 MNHNS and CDR2 SASEGT. The ends were cut back, 4 bases at V and 5 bases at J, with 11 bases in the middle. The CDR3 totals 13 residues. MiXCR was run by TCRdb on the 5' RACE reads, yielding one entry per CDR3 protein. This sample has some 300,000 distinct CDR3 sequences, with roughly 20% found just once. This entry comes from a study of CD8 T cells in ankylosing spondylitis. Overall study results and limits: With a CD8+ phenotype, disease-linked clones were relatively rare in peripheral blood. In ankylosing spondylitis patients, matched synovial fluid reportedly showed significant enrichment of disease-linked clones.

The genes are TRBV6-1 and TRBJ1-1, with a weak D call TRBD1 (6 bases). The source is a female donor with ankylosing spondylitis or in good health (not recorded which). The sequenced sample was blood, either unsorted or a sorted T cell fraction (not recorded which). For the CDR3, the DNA is TGTGCCAGCAGTGCGGCAGGGGATACTGAAGCTTTCTTT. Translated, it gives CASSAAGDTEAFF.